These T cell receptor beta chains were read from a single sample in a study of shared clonotypes between healthy human individuals. Sequencing used immunoSEQ multiplex PCR; TCRdb keeps in-frame clones, though not all of them. This table has about 520,000 clones, over 70% appearing once. What was sequenced was PBMCs. The receptors come from a woman aged 40 to 50 in good health. Some clones in this sample may be carry-over from other donors' samples. CDR3s include the opening cysteine and the closing phenylalanine or tryptophan. The order of the fields is CDR3 protein, CDR3 DNA, clone size, J gene, D gene, V gene. A D gene is named only where the DNA matches it firmly. Clone size is given for some rows only: seen once, a few or many times, or a class if the clone is expanded.

CDR3aa: CASSPGSTGGVKTQYF
CDR3nt: TGTGCCAGCTCACCAGGATCGACAGGGGGCGTGAAGACCCAGTACTTC
abundance: few
j_gene: TRBJ2-5
d_gene: TRBD1
v_gene: TRBV18

CDR3aa: CASSHDSGRETQYF
CDR3nt: TGTGCCAGCAGCCATGATAGCGGGAGAGAGACCCAGTACTTC
abundance: -
j_gene: TRBJ2-5
d_gene: TRBD2
v_gene: TRBV2

CDR3aa: CASSPGQASNYGYTF
CDR3nt: TGTGCCAGCAGCCCCGGACAGGCCTCTAACTATGGCTACACCTTC
abundance: -
j_gene: TRBJ1-2
d_gene: TRBD1
v_gene: TRBV5-4

CDR3aa: CASSLGTHSDTQYF
CDR3nt: TGTGCTAGCAGCTTAGGGACACACTCCGATACGCAGTATTTT
abundance: once
j_gene: TRBJ2-3
d_gene: -
v_gene: TRBV7-7

CDR3aa: CASSEQGAEQFF
CDR3nt: TGTGCCAGCAGTGAACAGGGGGCTGAGCAGTTCTTC
abundance: few
j_gene: TRBJ2-1
d_gene: TRBD1
v_gene: TRBV2

CDR3aa: CASSLEGDGYTF
CDR3nt: TGTGCCAGCAGCTTAGAGGGAGATGGCTACACCTTC
abundance: -
j_gene: TRBJ1-2
d_gene: -
v_gene: TRBV11-2

CDR3aa: CASSPLAESTDTQYF
CDR3nt: TGTGCCAGCTCACCACTAGCGGAGTCCACAGATACGCAGTATTTT
abundance: -
j_gene: TRBJ2-3
d_gene: -
v_gene: TRBV18

CDR3aa: CSVEAGAGVSYNEQFF
CDR3nt: TGCAGCGTTGAAGCGGGAGCAGGGGTCTCCTACAATGAGCAGTTCTTC
abundance: -
j_gene: TRBJ2-1
d_gene: -
v_gene: TRBV29-1

CDR3aa: CASSIGGWRPYEQYF
CDR3nt: TGTGCCAGTAGTATAGGAGGGTGGCGCCCCTACGAGCAGTACTTC
abundance: -
j_gene: TRBJ2-7
d_gene: -
v_gene: TRBV19

CDR3aa: CASSFGGLAGELFF
CDR3nt: TGTGCCAGCAGCTTTGGCGGGCTGGCCGGGGAGCTGTTTTTT
abundance: -
j_gene: TRBJ2-2
d_gene: -
v_gene: TRBV7-9

CDR3aa: CASSWGRGHTEAFF
CDR3nt: TGTGCCAGCAGTTGGGGCAGGGGGCACACTGAAGCTTTCTTT
abundance: -
j_gene: TRBJ1-1
d_gene: TRBD1
v_gene: TRBV27

CDR3aa: CASSELGLAGRNEQFF
CDR3nt: TGTGCCAGCAGTGAATTGGGTCTAGCGGGTAGGAATGAGCAGTTCTTC
abundance: -
j_gene: TRBJ2-1
d_gene: TRBD2
v_gene: TRBV2

CDR3aa: CASSLTSGSSYNEQFF
CDR3nt: TGTGCCAGTAGCCTGACTAGCGGGAGTTCCTACAATGAGCAGTTCTTC
abundance: once
j_gene: TRBJ2-1
d_gene: TRBD2
v_gene: TRBV19

CDR3aa: CASSPGGTGAMNTEAFF
CDR3nt: TGTGCCAGCAGCCCCGGTGGGACAGGGGCTATGAACACTGAAGCTTTCTTT
abundance: -
j_gene: TRBJ1-1
d_gene: TRBD1
v_gene: TRBV7-2

CDR3aa: CASSLEARGSGNTIYF
CDR3nt: TGTGCCAGCAGCTTGGAGGCCAGGGGCTCTGGAAACACCATATATTTT
abundance: -
j_gene: TRBJ1-3
d_gene: -
v_gene: TRBV5-4

CDR3aa: CSVERSDSNYGYTF
CDR3nt: TGCAGCGTTGAAAGGTCAGATTCTAACTATGGCTACACCTTC
abundance: -
j_gene: TRBJ1-2
d_gene: -
v_gene: TRBV29-1

CDR3aa: CASAGSGGNQPQHF
CDR3nt: TGTGCCAGTGCAGGCTCAGGGGGCAATCAGCCCCAGCATTTT
abundance: -
j_gene: TRBJ1-5
d_gene: -
v_gene: TRBV19

CDR3aa: CASGTPPPYEQYF
CDR3nt: TGTGCCAGCGGGACTCCACCCCCCTACGAGCAGTACTTC
abundance: -
j_gene: TRBJ2-7
d_gene: -
v_gene: TRBV10-3

CDR3aa: CASREGEFVNEQFF
CDR3nt: TGTGCCAGCAGAGAGGGAGAATTTGTAAATGAGCAGTTCTTC
abundance: -
j_gene: TRBJ2-1
d_gene: -
v_gene: TRBV6-6

CDR3aa: CAISAQGNYGYTF
CDR3nt: TGTGCCATCAGTGCCCAGGGTAACTATGGCTACACCTTC
abundance: once
j_gene: TRBJ1-2
d_gene: -
v_gene: TRBV10-3